Below, 16 T cell receptor beta chains from the same sample are listed, as sequenced in a study of identifying expanded T cells in peripheral blood. TCRdb's copy holds only in-frame clones and misses some; the assay was immunoSEQ multiplex PCR. The sample lists fewer than 85,000 clones; roughly 81% were seen once. Input material: blood. These receptors were obtained from a person aged 18 to 75 in good health.

Of note for this clone: A clone one base away is much larger, so this may be a read error. The DNA for the CDR3 is TGTGCCAGCAGCCAAAGCTATGGCTACACCTTC. It yields the protein CASSQSYGYTF. The rearrangement links TRBV6-1 to TRBJ1-2; the D is unclear. With 6 bases removed from V and 4 bases from J, the gap between germline ends came to 6 bases. CDR1 is MNHNS and CDR2 is SASEGT in the germline V gene. The length of the CDR3 is 11 residues.

The chain combines TRBV6-5 with TRBJ1-1; D gene ambiguous. Germline V CDR1 and CDR2: MNHEY, SVGAGI. The CDR3 contains 13 residues. Trimming shortened V by 6 bases and J by 1 base, and 9 bases separated the two germline ends. The CDR3 loop reads CASRGGPNTEAFF. Written as DNA, the CDR3 is TGTGCCAGCAGGGGAGGGCCGAACACTGAAGCTTTCTTT.

The chain combines TRBV4-3 with TRBJ2-1; D ambiguous. V shed 5 bases and J shed 7 bases, with 9 bases lying between them. The length of the CDR3 is 12 residues. Per the germline V gene, CDR1 is LGHNA and CDR2 is YSLEER. The CDR3 protein is CASSIAGNEQFF. The CDR3 nucleotides are TGCGCCAGCAGCATTGCCGGGAATGAGCAGTTCTTC.

J is TRBJ1-1 and V is TRBV19; TRBD1 might be the D (5 bases). The CDR3 extends over 14 amino acids. Trimming took 5 bases from V and 3 from J, leaving 13 bases between them. Per the germline V gene, CDR1 is LNHDA and CDR2 is SQIVND (reference sequence). DNA for the CDR3: TGTGCCAGTAGTCCCCCCGGGGGGGACACTGAAGCTTTCTTT. Translating gives CASSPPGGDTEAFF.

With regard to this clone: Within the sample, other DNA sequences also encode this same CDR3. As DNA, the CDR3 is TGCAGTGCGCGGCCTCAAGAGACCCAGTACTTC. This codes for CSARPQETQYF. The chain carries TRBV20-1 and TRBJ2-5; no definite D call. The CDR3 loop spans 11 amino acids. Germline values: CDR1 DFQATT, CDR2 SNEGSKA (reference sequence). Trimming left V 6 bases short and J 2 bases short, with 7 bases between.

The count of this clone is one. The chain uses TRBV6-1 and TRBJ2-7; 7 positions agree with TRBD1. CDR1 and CDR2 (germline): MNHNS, SASEGT. After removal of 4 bases from V and 2 bases from J, the junction contained 2 bases not matched to a gene. This CDR3 region has 13 residues. The CDR3 region is CASSVDRAYEQYF. For the CDR3, the DNA is TGTGCCAGCAGTGTCGACAGGGCCTACGAGCAGTACTTC.

The chain employs TRBV15 and TRBJ1-2, with 12 bases matching TRBD1. The V gene end was trimmed by 8 bases and the J gene end by 8 bases; junction bases not matched to a gene: 12. This CDR3 comprises 15 residues. CDR1 and CDR2 from the germline V gene are LNHNV and YYDKDF (reference sequence). CDR3 in DNA: TGTGCCACCGGTCCGAGGGGACAGGGGGCCGGGGGCTACACCTTC. Its translation: CATGPRGQGAGGYTF.

The rearrangement uses TRBV27 and TRBJ2-2; perhaps TRBD1 as D (6 bases). Trimming stripped 2 bases from V and 6 bases from J, with 13 bases between. The CDR3 runs 15 residues. Germline CDR1 is MNHEY and CDR2 is SMNVEV (reference sequence). The CDR3 region has the DNA TGTGCCAGCAGTTTAACAGGGACCTGGGCCGGGGAGCTGTTTTTT. It translates to CASSLTGTWAGELFF.

The rearrangement links TRBV4-1 to TRBJ2-7; D remains ambiguous. Trimming took off 1 base at V and 2 bases at J, with 12 bases between the two ends. Germline-derived CDR1 and CDR2 are MGHRA and YSYEKL. This CDR3 has 15 amino acids. The CDR3 loop reads CASSQGRLNPYEQYF. CDR3 nucleotide sequence: TGCGCCAGCAGCCAAGGACGCTTAAACCCCTACGAGCAGTACTTC.

CDR3 sequence: CASSLFRDSNQPQHF. In DNA, the CDR3 is TGTGCCAGCAGCCTATTCCGGGACAGCAATCAGCCCCAGCATTTT. The genes are TRBV28 and TRBJ1-5, with D possibly matching TRBD1 (5 bases). The germline V gene has CDR1 MDHEN and CDR2 SYDVKM. This CDR3 region has 15 residues. Trimming removed 6 bases from V and 1 base from J, with 13 bases in between.

The CDR3: CSARGIYGYTF. CDR3 sequence (DNA): TGCAGTGCTAGAGGGATTTATGGCTACACCTTC. The chain links TRBV20-1 to TRBJ1-2, with D unclear. V shed 1 base and J shed 5 bases, with 5 bases lying between them. CDR1 DFQATT and CDR2 SNEGSKA come from the germline V gene (reference sequence). The length of the CDR3 is 11 residues.

The gene calls are TRBV6-5 and TRBJ2-3; TRBD2 matches 9 bases. V dropped 6 bases and J dropped 4; count of bases not matched to a gene: 8. The germline CDR1 and CDR2 sequences are MNHEY and SVGAGI. The CDR3 has 15 amino acids. The chain's CDR3 is CASRPPSGNADTQYF. As DNA, the CDR3 is TGTGCCAGCAGGCCCCCTAGCGGGAACGCAGATACGCAGTATTTT.

The chain joins TRBV14 to TRBJ1-2; D is undetermined. Trimming cost V 1 base and J 7 bases, with 13 bases left between them. The germline gives CDR1 SGHDN, CDR2 FVKESK. The CDR3 covers 14 residues. CDR3 region: CASSQGVQLGGYTF. The CDR3, as DNA: TGTGCCAGCAGCCAAGGAGTCCAATTGGGTGGCTACACCTTC.

The rearrangement links TRBV28 to TRBJ2-5; no reliable D call. V was clipped by 6 bases and J by 0 bases, with 17 bases between them. Per germline, CDR1 MDHEN and CDR2 SYDVKM. CDR3 length equals 16 residues. For the CDR3, the DNA is TGTGCCAGCAGGATCGGGCCCCCGTCATACCAAGAGACCCAGTACTTC. Its translation: CASRIGPPSYQETQYF.

The chain carries TRBV7-2 and TRBJ2-7; maybe TRBD2 (6 bases). The CDR3 runs to 14 residues. In germline, CDR1 is SGHTA, CDR2 FQGNSA. The V gene lost 1 base and the J gene lost 4 bases, with 11 bases spanning the gap. In DNA, the CDR3 is TGTGCCAGCAGCTTAGGGAGGGCCTCGTACGAGCAGTACTTC. This codes for CASSLGRASYEQYF.

The chain is built from TRBV7-9 and TRBJ2-7, with TRBD2 matching 7 bases. The junction had 6 bases not matched to a gene; V was cut back by 4 bases and J by 0 bases. CDR1 SEHNR and CDR2 FQNEAQ come from the germline V gene (reference sequence). There are 15 residues in the CDR3. In nucleotides, the CDR3 is TGTGCCAGCAGCTCAGCGGGGCATGACTCCTACGAGCAGTACTTC. Amino acids: CASSSAGHDSYEQYF.